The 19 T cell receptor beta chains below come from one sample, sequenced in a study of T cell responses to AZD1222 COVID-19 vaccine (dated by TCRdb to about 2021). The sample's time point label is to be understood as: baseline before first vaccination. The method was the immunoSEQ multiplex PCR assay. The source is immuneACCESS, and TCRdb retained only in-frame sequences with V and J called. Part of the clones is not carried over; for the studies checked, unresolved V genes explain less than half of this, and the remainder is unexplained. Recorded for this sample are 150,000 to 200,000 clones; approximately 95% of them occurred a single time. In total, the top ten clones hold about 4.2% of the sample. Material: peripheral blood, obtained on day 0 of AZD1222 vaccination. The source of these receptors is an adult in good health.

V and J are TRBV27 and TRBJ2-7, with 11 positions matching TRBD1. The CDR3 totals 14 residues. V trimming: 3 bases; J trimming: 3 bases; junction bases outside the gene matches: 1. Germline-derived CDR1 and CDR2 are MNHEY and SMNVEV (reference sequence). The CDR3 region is CASSFGTGGYEQYF. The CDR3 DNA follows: TGTGCCAGCAGTTTCGGGACAGGGGGCTACGAGCAGTACTTC.

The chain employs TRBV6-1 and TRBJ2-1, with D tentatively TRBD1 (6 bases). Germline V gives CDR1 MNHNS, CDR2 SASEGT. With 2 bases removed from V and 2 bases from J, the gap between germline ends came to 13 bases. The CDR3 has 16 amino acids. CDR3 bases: TGTGCCAGCAGTGAAAGAGGGGGAAAAACCTACAATGAGCAGTTCTTC. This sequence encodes CASSERGGKTYNEQFF.

CDR3 sequence: CASSLGRDRGYEQYF. The DNA for the CDR3 is TGTGCCAGCAGCTTAGGCCGGGACAGGGGGTACGAGCAGTACTTC. V gene TRBV11-2 combines with J gene TRBJ2-7; 11 bases match TRBD1. V shed 1 base and J 4 bases; nucleotides not matched to a gene: 3. The CDR3 runs to 15 residues. CDR1 is SGHAT, CDR2 FQNNGV, per germline.

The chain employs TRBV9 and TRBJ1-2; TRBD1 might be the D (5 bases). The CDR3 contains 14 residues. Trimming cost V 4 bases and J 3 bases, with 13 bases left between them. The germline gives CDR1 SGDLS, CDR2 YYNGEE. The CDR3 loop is CASSFQRGHYGYTF. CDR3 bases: TGTGCCAGCAGCTTCCAGAGGGGTCACTATGGCTACACCTTC.

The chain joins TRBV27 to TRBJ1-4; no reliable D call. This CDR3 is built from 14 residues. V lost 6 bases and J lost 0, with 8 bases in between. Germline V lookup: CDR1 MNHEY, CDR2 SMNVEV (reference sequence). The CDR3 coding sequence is TGTGCCAGCAGCCCGAGATCAACTAATGAAAAACTGTTTTTT. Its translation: CASSPRSTNEKLFF.

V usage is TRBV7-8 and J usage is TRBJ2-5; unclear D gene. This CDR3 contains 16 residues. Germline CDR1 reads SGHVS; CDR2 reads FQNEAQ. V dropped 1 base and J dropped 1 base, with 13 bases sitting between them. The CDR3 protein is CASSLEGVVSQETQYF. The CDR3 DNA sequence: TGTGCCAGCAGCTTAGAAGGTGTTGTGAGCCAAGAGACCCAGTACTTC.

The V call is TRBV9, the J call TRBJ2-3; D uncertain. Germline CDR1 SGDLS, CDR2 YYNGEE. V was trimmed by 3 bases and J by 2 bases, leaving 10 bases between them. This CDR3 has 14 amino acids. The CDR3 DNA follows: TGTGCCAGCAGCGCCGGATCCCTCACAGATACGCAGTATTTT. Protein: CASSAGSLTDTQYF.

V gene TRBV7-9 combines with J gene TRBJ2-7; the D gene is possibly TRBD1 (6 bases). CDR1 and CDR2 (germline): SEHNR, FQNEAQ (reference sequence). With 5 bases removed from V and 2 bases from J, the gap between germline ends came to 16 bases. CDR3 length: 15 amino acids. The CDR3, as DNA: TGTGCCAGCAGCCACCGGGACACGTACGCCTACGAGCAGTACTTC. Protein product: CASSHRDTYAYEQYF.

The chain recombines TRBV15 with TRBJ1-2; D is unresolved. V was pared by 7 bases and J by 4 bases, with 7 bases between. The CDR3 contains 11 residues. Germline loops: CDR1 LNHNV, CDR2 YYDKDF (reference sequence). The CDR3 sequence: CATTDGYGYTF. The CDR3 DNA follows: TGTGCCACCACAGACGGCTATGGCTACACCTTC.

The CDR3 DNA sequence: TGTGCCAGCTCACCACTCCCGGCAGAGAACACTGAAGCTTTCTTT. Its translation is CASSPLPAENTEAFF. V is TRBV18 and J is TRBJ1-1, with D unresolved. Germline CDR1 is KGHSH and CDR2 is LQKENI. V was shortened by 1 base and J by 1 base, with 10 bases between the two germline ends. CDR3 size: 15 residues. Based on the CDR3 plus reference TRBV18 and TRBJ1-1, the full variable domain is NAGVMQNPRHLVRRRGQEARLRCSPMKGHSHVYWYRQLPEEGLKFMVYLQKENIIDESGMPKERFSAEFPKEGPSILRIQQVVRGDSAAYFCASSPLPAENTEAFFGQGTRLTVV.

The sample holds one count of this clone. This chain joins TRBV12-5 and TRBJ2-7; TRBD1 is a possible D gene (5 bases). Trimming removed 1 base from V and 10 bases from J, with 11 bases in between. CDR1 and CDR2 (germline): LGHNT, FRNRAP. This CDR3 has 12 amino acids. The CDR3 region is CASGLESGAQYF. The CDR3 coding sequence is TGTGCTAGTGGTTTGGAATCTGGGGCCCAGTACTTC.

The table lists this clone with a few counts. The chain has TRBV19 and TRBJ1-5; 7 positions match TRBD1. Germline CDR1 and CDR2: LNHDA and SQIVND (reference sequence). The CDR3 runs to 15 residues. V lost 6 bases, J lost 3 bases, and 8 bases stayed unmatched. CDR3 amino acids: CASRDPTGLNQPQHF. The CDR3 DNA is TGTGCCAGTAGGGACCCGACAGGGCTCAATCAGCCCCAGCATTTT.

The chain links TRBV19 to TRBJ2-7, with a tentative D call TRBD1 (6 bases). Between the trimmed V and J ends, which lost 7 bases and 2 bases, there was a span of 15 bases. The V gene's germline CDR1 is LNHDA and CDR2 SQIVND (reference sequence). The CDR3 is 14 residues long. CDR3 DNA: TGTGCCAGTAAGTGGACAGAGCACGCCTACGAGCAGTACTTC. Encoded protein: CASKWTEHAYEQYF.

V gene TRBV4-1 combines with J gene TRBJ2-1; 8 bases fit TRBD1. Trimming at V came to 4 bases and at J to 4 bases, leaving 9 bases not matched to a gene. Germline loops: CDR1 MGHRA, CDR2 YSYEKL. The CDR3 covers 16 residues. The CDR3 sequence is CASSRENRGAYNEQFF. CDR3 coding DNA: TGCGCCAGCAGCCGAGAAAACAGGGGGGCGTACAATGAGCAGTTCTTC.

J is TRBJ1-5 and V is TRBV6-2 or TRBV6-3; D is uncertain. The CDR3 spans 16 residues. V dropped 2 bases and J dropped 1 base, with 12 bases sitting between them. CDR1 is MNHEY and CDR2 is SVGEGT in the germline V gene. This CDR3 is CASSYPTGYSNQPQHF. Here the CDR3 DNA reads TGTGCCAGCAGTTACCCCACGGGTTACAGCAATCAGCCCCAGCATTTT.

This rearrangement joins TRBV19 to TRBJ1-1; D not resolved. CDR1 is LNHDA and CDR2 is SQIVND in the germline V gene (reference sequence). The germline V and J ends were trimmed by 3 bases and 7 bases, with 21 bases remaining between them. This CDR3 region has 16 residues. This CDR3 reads CASSIATSGVGGEAFF. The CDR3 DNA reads TGTGCCAGTAGTATCGCAACTTCGGGTGTAGGTGGTGAAGCTTTCTTT.

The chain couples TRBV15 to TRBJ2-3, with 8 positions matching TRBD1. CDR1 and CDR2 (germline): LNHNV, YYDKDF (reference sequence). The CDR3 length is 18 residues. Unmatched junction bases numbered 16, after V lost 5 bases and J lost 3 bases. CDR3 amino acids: CATSPHLTGALETDTQYF. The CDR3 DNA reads TGTGCCACCAGCCCACATTTGACAGGGGCCCTCGAGACAGATACGCAGTATTTT. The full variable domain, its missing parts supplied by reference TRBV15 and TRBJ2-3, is DAMVIQNPRYQVTQFGKPVTLSCSQTLNHNVMYWYQQKSSQAPKLLFHYYDKDFNNEADTPDNFQSRRPNTSFCFLDIRSPGLGDTAMYLCATSPHLTGALETDTQYFGPGTRLTVL.

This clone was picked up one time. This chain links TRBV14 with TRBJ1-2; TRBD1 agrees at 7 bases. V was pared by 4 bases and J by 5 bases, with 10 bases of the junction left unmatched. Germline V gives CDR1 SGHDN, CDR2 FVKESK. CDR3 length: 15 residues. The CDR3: CASSPPYGTAYGYTF. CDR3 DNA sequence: TGTGCCAGCAGCCCACCGTATGGGACAGCATATGGCTACACCTTC.

The chain's CDR3 is CASSLNLGGTTGELFF. CDR3 in DNA: TGCGCCAGCAGCTTGAATTTGGGGGGGACCACCGGGGAGCTGTTTTTT. This chain connects TRBV5-1 to TRBJ2-2; 7 bases line up with TRBD2. This CDR3 is 16 amino acids long. The V and J ends lost 1 base and 4 bases, in that order; junction bases with no gene match: 7. Germline V gene data show CDR1 as SGHRS and CDR2 as YFSETQ.